The following is a T cell receptor (beta chain) sequence with its context. Under the authors' procedure: Amplification from reference gene primers served as the basis for estimated nucleated cell counts. The protocol was immunoSEQ multiplex PCR, while the TCRdb copy is restricted to in-frame clones and leaves out a portion. That table is the source of V, J and clone size, and D and trimming were worked out from the DNA. This sample yields about 83,000 clones, of which roughly 80% are seen a single time; 15% to 18% belongs to the top ten. The data originate from a study of blood T cell repertoires in COVID-19. Study in general: Acute and convalescent COVID-19 specimens originated in the United States, Italy and Spain. PBMCs, B-cell-depleted T cells, or T cells provided the cDNA or gDNA that made up the material.

The receptor comes from an elderly woman with acute or convalescent COVID-19. The sequencing input was peripheral blood.

CDR3 protein: CASSSGQNQPQHF. DNA for the CDR3: TGTGCCAGCAGTTCGGGACAAAATCAGCCCCAGCATTTT. The V and J genes are TRBV12-3 or TRBV12-4 and TRBJ1-5; a weak D match, TRBD1 (6 bases). V lost 4 bases and J 4 bases, leaving 8 bases between the germline ends. The CDR3 spans 13 residues.